This is a list of T cell receptor beta chains from one sample in a study of T cell repertoires in cytomegalovirus infection. From the reads, TCRdb called clonotypes with MiXCR, one entry per CDR3 protein. The sample shows about 250,000 distinct CDR3 sequences, over 15% of them seen only once. Sequenced input: CD8+ T cells from PBMCs. These receptor sequences come from a human donor in good health (CMV status not recorded). Some clones in this sample may be carry-over from other donors' samples. CDR3s include the opening cysteine and the closing phenylalanine or tryptophan. D genes are given only for firm matches. The size entry is marked missing in some rows and otherwise reads once, few, many or a size class.

abundance	v_gene	j_gene	d_gene	CDR3aa	CDR3nt
-	TRBV28	TRBJ2-7	TRBD1	CASSETGTYEQYF	TGTGCCAGCAGTGAGACAGGGACCTACGAGCAGTACTTC
few	TRBV10-1	TRBJ1-5	-	CASRDTQYQPQHF	TGCGCCAGCAGGGACACCCAGTATCAGCCCCAGCATTTT
few	TRBV18	TRBJ2-6	-	CASSPRGATSGANVLTF	TGTGCCAGCTCACCCAGGGGCGCCACCTCTGGGGCCAACGTCCTGACTTTC
few	TRBV7-9	TRBJ1-5	-	CASSGGGERNQPQHF	TGTGCCAGCAGCGGGGGGGGGGAACGCAATCAGCCCCAGCATTTT
-	TRBV29-1	TRBJ1-2	-	CSVPGAMGYGYTF	TGCAGCGTTCCAGGGGCTATGGGCTATGGCTACACCTTC
-	TRBV12-3/TRBV12-4	TRBJ1-2	-	CASSPLIGLIGYTF	TGTGCCAGCAGCCCTCTAATAGGTTTAATTGGCTACACCTTC
-	TRBV28	TRBJ2-5	-	CASSLKLDRLETQYF	TGTGCCAGCAGTTTGAAACTTGACAGGCTAGAGACCCAGTACTTC
-	TRBV20-1	TRBJ2-7	TRBD1	CSARGDRDGATYEQYF	TGCAGTGCTAGGGGGGACAGGGATGGAGCAACCTACGAGCAGTACTTC
many	TRBV7-9	TRBJ1-2	-	CASSGRLSNYGYTF	TGTGCCAGCAGCGGACGGCTCTCTAACTATGGCTACACCTTC
-	TRBV29-1	TRBJ1-1	TRBD1	CSASGTVYTEAFF	TGCAGCGCCTCCGGGACAGTTTACACTGAAGCTTTCTTT
-	TRBV6-2/TRBV6-3	TRBJ1-1	-	CASSYSQGPTMMNTEAFF	TGTGCCAGCAGTTACTCCCAGGGGCCAACCATGATGAACACTGAAGCTTTCTTT
-	TRBV11-3	TRBJ1-1	TRBD1	CASSAGGARNTEAFF	TGTGCCAGCAGCGCAGGGGGCGCGCGGAACACTGAAGCTTTCTTT
-	TRBV7-9	TRBJ1-2	-	CASSLSGNLGYGYTF	TGTGCCAGCAGCTTATCGGGGAACTTGGGGTATGGCTACACCTTC
few	TRBV2	TRBJ2-7	-	CASSEYGGPTDIYEQYF	TGTGCCAGCAGTGAATACGGGGGGCCCACCGATATTTACGAGCAGTACTTC
many	TRBV7-6	TRBJ2-1	TRBD2	CASSARLAGGTNEQFF	TGTGCCAGCAGCGCCCGACTAGCGGGGGGAACCAATGAGCAGTTCTTC
many	TRBV7-2	TRBJ2-5	-	CASSLPGFETQYF	TGTGCCAGCAGCTTACCCGGGTTTGAGACCCAGTACTTC
medium-sized	TRBV11-2	TRBJ2-7	-	CASSLGHGSYEQYF	TGTGCCAGCAGCTTAGGACACGGATCCTACGAGCAGTACTTC
few	TRBV11-2	TRBJ2-7	-	CASSLGFGRAYEQYF	TGTGCCAGCAGCTTAGGGTTCGGCAGGGCTTACGAGCAGTACTTC
few	TRBV9	TRBJ2-2	-	CASSSGDIGGELFF	TGTGCCAGCAGCTCTGGGGACATCGGCGGGGAGCTGTTTTTT
many	TRBV7-9	TRBJ2-2	-	CASSAPEGLNTGELFF	TGTGCCAGCAGCGCCCCCGAGGGATTAAACACCGGGGAGCTGTTTTTT
once	TRBV7-9	TRBJ1-5	-	CASSLDRNSNQPQHF	TGTGCCAGCAGCTTAGACAGGAATAGCAATCAGCCCCAGCATTTT
many	TRBV7-9	TRBJ2-5	-	CASSLELARETQYF	TGTGCCAGCAGCTTAGAACTAGCTCGAGAGACCCAGTACTTC
-	TRBV4-1	TRBJ2-4	-	CASSHPTGYRENIQYF	TGCGCCAGCAGCCACCCGACAGGTTATCGGGAAAACATTCAGTACTTC
few	TRBV19	TRBJ1-2	TRBD1	CASSITPGQGMYGYTF	TGTGCCAGTAGTATCACCCCTGGACAGGGGATGTATGGCTACACCTTC
many	TRBV7-2	TRBJ2-1	TRBD2	CASSSPPGLAGGFYNEQFF	TGTGCCAGCAGCTCCCCCCCGGGACTAGCGGGGGGGTTCTACAATGAGCAGTTCTTC
many	TRBV7-9	TRBJ2-1	TRBD1	CASSPGTGHGDEQFF	TGTGCCAGCAGCCCGGGGACAGGGCATGGCGATGAGCAGTTCTTC
-	TRBV13	TRBJ1-1	-	CASSLSPQAFF	TGTGCCAGCAGCTTATCGCCCCAAGCTTTCTTT
-	TRBV19	TRBJ1-6	TRBD1	CASSSGQLYSPLHF	TGTGCCAGTAGCTCGGGACAGCTTTATTCACCCCTCCACTTT
many	TRBV11-2	TRBJ2-1	-	CASSLKSRSSYNEQFF	TGTGCCAGCAGCTTAAAGTCGAGGAGCTCCTACAATGAGCAGTTCTTC
-	TRBV20-1	TRBJ1-4	-	CSARVNDHAASNEKLFF	TGCAGTGCTAGAGTAAACGACCACGCCGCCTCAAATGAAAAACTGTTTTTT
few	TRBV13	TRBJ2-7	-	CASSFYRTTYEQYF	TGTGCCAGCAGCTTTTACCGGACAACCTACGAGCAGTACTTC
few	TRBV7-6	TRBJ2-3	TRBD1	CASSLPRGQGQRGDTQYF	TGTGCCAGCAGCTTACCCAGAGGACAGGGCCAACGCGGGGATACGCAGTATTTT
few	TRBV12-3/TRBV12-4	TRBJ2-7	-	CASSQPGGADYYEQYF	TGTGCCAGCAGTCAACCGGGGGGCGCAGACTATTACGAGCAGTACTTC
-	TRBV5-5	TRBJ1-1	TRBD1	CASSVLGTVNTEAFF	TGTGCCAGCAGCGTACTGGGGACAGTGAACACTGAAGCTTTCTTT
few	TRBV15	TRBJ2-6	-	CATSRDLAGPSSGANVLTF	TGTGCCACCAGCAGAGATCTTGCAGGCCCCTCCTCTGGGGCCAACGTCCTGACTTTC